This TCR beta chain was retrieved from a study of T cell repertoires in cytomegalovirus infection. Study details: Well-studied HLA-B-restricted CMV epitopes were used in the study alongside recently identified HLA-C-restricted ones.

A few counts support this clonotype. Its specificity is not known. Study results and caveats: CMV-specific HLA-C-restricted TCR beta clonotypes dominated the ex vivo response.

Via MiXCR, TCRdb re-called the reads, giving one row per CDR3 protein. The sample contains hundreds of thousands of distinct CDR3 sequences, roughly 30% of which appear only once. Specimen: cultured CD8+ T cells from PBMCs, collected from culture after CMV antigen stimulation. The sequence derives from a human donor in good health (CMV status not recorded). Some clones in this sample may be carry-over from other donors' samples.

The CDR3, as DNA: TGTGCCACCAGCAGCCCTAGAAGGGACCTCACAGATACGCAGTATTTT. Protein product: CATSSPRRDLTDTQYF. The chain uses TRBV15 and TRBJ2-3; tentatively, D is TRBD1 or TRBD2 (5 bases each). The V end was cut by 3 bases, the J end by 2 bases, with 15 bases between. The germline CDR1 and CDR2 sequences are LNHNV and YYDKDF (reference sequence). This CDR3 comprises 16 residues.